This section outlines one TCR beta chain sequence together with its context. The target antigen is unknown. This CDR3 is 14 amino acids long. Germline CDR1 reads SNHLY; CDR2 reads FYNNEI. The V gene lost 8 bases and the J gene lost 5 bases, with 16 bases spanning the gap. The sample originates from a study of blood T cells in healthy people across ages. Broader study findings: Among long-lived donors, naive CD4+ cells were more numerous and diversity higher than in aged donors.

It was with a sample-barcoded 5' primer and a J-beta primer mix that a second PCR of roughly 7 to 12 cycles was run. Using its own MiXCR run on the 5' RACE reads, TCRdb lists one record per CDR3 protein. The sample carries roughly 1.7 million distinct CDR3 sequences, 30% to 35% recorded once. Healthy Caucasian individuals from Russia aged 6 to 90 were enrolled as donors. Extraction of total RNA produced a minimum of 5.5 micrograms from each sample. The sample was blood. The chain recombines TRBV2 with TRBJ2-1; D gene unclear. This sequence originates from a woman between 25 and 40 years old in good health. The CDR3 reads CASHETESHNEQFF. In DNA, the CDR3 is TGTGCCAGCCACGAGACTGAGAGTCACAATGAGCAGTTCTTC.